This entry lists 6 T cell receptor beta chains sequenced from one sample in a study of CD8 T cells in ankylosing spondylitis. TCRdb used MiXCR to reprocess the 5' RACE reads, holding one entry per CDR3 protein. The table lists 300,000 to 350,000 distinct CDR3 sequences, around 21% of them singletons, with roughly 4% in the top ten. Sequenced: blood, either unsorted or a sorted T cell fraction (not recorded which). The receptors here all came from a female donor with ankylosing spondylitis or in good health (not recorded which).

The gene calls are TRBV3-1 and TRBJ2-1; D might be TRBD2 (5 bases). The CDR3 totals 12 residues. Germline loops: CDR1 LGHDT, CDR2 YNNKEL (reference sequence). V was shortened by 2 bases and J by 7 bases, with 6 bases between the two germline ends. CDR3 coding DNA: TGTGCCAGCAGCCAATCGGGGAATGAGCAGTTCTTC. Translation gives CASSQSGNEQFF.

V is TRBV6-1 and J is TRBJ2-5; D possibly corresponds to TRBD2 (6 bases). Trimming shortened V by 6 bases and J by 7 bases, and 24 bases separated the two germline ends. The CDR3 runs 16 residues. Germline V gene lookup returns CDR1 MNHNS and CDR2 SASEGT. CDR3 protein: CASRRGSSAPDGTQYF. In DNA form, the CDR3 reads TGTGCCAGCAGAAGGGGTTCTAGCGCCCCCGATGGGACCCAGTACTTC.

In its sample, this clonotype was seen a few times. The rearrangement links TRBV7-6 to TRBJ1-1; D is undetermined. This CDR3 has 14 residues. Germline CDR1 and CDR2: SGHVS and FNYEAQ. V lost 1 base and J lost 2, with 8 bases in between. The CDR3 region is CASSLVGYNTEAFF. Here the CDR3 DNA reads TGTGCCAGCAGCTTAGTAGGCTACAACACTGAAGCTTTCTTT.

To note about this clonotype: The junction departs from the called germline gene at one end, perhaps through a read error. The CDR3 DNA reads as TGTGCCAGCACCTTGGATGAAAACAATCAGCCCCAGCATTTT. Protein sequence: CASTLDENNQPQHF. This chain joins TRBV5-5 and TRBJ1-5; no clear D. Germline values: CDR1 SGHKS, CDR2 YYEKEE (reference sequence). The CDR3 consists of 14 residues.

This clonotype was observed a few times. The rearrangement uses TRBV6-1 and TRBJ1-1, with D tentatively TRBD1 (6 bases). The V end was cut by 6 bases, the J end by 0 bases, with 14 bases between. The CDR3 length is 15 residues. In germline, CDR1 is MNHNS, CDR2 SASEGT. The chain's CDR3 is CASSPRGPMNTEAFF. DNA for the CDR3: TGTGCCAGCAGCCCGCGGGGGCCTATGAACACTGAAGCTTTCTTT.

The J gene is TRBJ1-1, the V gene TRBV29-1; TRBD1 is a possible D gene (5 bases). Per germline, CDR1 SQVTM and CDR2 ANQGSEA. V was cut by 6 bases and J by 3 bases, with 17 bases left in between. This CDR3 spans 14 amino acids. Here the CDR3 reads CSVPSPGRDTEAFF. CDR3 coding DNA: TGCAGCGTACCCTCACCCGGCAGGGACACTGAAGCTTTCTTT.